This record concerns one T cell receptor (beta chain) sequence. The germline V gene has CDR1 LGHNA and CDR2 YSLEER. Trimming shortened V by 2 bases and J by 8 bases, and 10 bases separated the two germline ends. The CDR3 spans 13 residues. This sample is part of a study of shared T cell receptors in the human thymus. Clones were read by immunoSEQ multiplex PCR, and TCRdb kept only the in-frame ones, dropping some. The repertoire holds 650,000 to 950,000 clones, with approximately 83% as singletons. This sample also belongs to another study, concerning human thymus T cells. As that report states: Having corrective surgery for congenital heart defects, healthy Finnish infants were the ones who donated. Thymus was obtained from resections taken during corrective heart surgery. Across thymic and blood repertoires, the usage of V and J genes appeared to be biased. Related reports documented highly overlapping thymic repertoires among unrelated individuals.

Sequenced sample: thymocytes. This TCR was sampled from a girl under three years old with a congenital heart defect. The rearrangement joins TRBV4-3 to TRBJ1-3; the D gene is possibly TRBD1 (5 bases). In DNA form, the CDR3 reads TGCGCCAGCAGCCAAACTTGGGGGGACACCATATATTTT. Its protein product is CASSQTWGDTIYF.